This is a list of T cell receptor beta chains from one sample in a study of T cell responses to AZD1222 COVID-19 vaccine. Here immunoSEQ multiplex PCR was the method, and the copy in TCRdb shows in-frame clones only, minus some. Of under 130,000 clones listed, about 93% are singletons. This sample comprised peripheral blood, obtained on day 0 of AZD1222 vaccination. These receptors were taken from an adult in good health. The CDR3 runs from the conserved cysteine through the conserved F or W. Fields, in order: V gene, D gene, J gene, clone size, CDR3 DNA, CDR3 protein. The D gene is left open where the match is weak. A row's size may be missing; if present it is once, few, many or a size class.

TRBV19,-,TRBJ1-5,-,TGTGCCAGTAGTATAGCAGATTATAGCAATCAGCCCCAGCATTTT,CASSIADYSNQPQHF
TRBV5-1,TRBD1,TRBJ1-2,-,TGCGCCAGCAGTCGGGATACAGGGGCGCCGAGTAACTATGGCTACACCTTC,CASSRDTGAPSNYGYTF
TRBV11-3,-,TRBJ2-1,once,TGTGCCAGCAGCTTTCGAGGGGGCAATGAGCAGTTCTTC,CASSFRGGNEQFF
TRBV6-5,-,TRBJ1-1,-,TGTGCCAGCAGTCGTAACACTAAAGCTTTCTTT,CASSRNTKAFF
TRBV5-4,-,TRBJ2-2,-,TGTGCCAGCAGCCGGACAGGGGAGCTGTTTTTT,CASSRTGELFF
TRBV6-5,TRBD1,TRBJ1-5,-,TGTGCCAGCACCCCTCGGACAGGGGGCAATCAGCCCCAGCATTTT,CASTPRTGGNQPQHF
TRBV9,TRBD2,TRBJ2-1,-,TGTGCCAGCAGCGCAAGCGGGGTTCCCTACAATGAGCAGTTCTTC,CASSASGVPYNEQFF
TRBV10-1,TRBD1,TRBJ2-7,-,TGCGCCAGCAGTGAGTTCACAGGGGAAACCTACGAGCAGTACTTC,CASSEFTGETYEQYF
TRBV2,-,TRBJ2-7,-,TGTGCCAGCACCCCACGAGGACTCAGCTCCTACGAGCAGTACTTC,CASTPRGLSSYEQYF
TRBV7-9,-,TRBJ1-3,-,TGTGCCAGCAGCTTAGCCTTCTCTGGAAACACCATATATTTT,CASSLAFSGNTIYF